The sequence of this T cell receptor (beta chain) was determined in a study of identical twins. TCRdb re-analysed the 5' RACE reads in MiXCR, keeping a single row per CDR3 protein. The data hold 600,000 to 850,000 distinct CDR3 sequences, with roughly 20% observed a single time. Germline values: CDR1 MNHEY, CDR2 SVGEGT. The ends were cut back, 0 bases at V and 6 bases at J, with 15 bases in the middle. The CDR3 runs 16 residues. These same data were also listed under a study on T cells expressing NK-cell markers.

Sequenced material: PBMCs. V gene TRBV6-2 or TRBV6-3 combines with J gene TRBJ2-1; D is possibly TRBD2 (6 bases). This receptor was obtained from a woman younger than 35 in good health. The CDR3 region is CASSYSKGRESNEQFF. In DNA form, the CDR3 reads TGTGCCAGCAGTTACTCGAAGGGTCGGGAGAGCAATGAGCAGTTCTTC.